The clone carrying this T cell receptor beta chain appeared a single time. The sample is drawn from a study of blood T cell repertoires in COVID-19. Background on the study: Donors in the United States, Italy and Spain gave samples during acute or convalescent COVID-19.

Original handling: Amplification from reference gene primers served as the basis for estimated nucleated cell counts. Profiled with immunoSEQ multiplex PCR; TCRdb holds only in-frame clones, not every one. V and J calls and clone size follow that table, whereas D and trimming were derived from the DNA. The sample lists around 200,000 clones; around 87% were seen once. The sequence came from a woman younger than 35 who had recovered from COVID-19. The specimen sequenced was peripheral blood.

The CDR3 DNA is TGTGCCAGCAGTCCAACGACAGGCCACTTCTCTGGAAACACCATATATTTT. This translates into CASSPTTGHFSGNTIYF. The rearrangement links TRBV28 to TRBJ1-3; D is perhaps TRBD1 (6 bases). The CDR3 totals 17 residues. The ends were cut back, 5 bases at V and 0 bases at J, with 17 bases in the middle. The V gene's germline CDR1 is MDHEN and CDR2 SYDVKM.